The T cell receptor (beta chain) under discussion was sequenced for a study of blood T cell repertoires in COVID-19. Across the study: Acute and convalescent COVID-19 samples came from the United States, Italy and Spain. In each case, the material was cDNA or gDNA derived from T cells, B-cell-depleted T cells, or PBMCs.

Original processing notes: Counts of nucleated cells, estimated from reference gene primer amplification, were obtained. Data came from immunoSEQ multiplex PCR; TCRdb stores just in-frame clones and leaves some out. V and J calls and clone size are those listed in that table; D and trimming were worked out from the DNA. The sample has roughly 300,000 clones, about 88% seen once. The germline V and J ends were trimmed by 3 bases and 0 bases, with 4 bases remaining between them. The germline V gene encodes CDR1 LGHNT and CDR2 FRNRAP. The CDR3 is 13 residues long. During active infection, Seattle patients enrolled and were then monitored through disease.

This chain joins TRBV12-5 and TRBJ2-3; D gene uncertain. The specimen sequenced was peripheral blood. This TCR came from a human donor with COVID-19, enrolled during active disease. The donor label of this sample is uncertain. The CDR3 loop reads CASGFQSTDTQYF. CDR3 sequence (DNA): TGTGCTAGTGGTTTCCAGAGCACAGATACGCAGTATTTT.